This TCR beta chain appears in the sequencing data of a study of T cell changes during pregnancy in multiple sclerosis. This table comes from immunoSEQ multiplex PCR, and its TCRdb copy is limited to in-frame clones, with some not included. This sample has more than 65,000 clones; approximately 90% occur once, and the top ten carry over 3%. Sequencing was performed on peripheral blood, taken before pregnancy. This TCR derives from a female donor with multiple sclerosis, enrolled in a pregnancy study.

CDR3 loop: CASSEMAVGRGLRFNTGELFF. CDR3 nucleotides: TGTGCCAGCAGTGAAATGGCGGTCGGCAGGGGTTTAAGGTTTAACACCGGGGAGCTGTTTTTT. The chain couples TRBV6-1 to TRBJ2-2; a weak D match, TRBD1 (6 bases). The CDR3 has 21 residues. Per the germline V gene, CDR1 is MNHNS and CDR2 is SASEGT. The germline V and J ends were trimmed by 2 bases and 2 bases, with 27 bases remaining between them.